This T cell receptor (beta chain) was captured by sequencing in a study of blood T cell repertoires in COVID-19. Study summary: Samples came from the United States, Italy and Spain, spanning acute and convalescent COVID-19.

The study recruited people aged about 18 to 95 years across approximately 24 US areas. The CDR3 sequence is 14 residues long. The germline V gene has CDR1 SGHVS and CDR2 FQNEAQ. The ends were cut back, 4 bases at V and 7 bases at J, with 14 bases in the middle. Original processing notes: From reference gene primer amplification, estimates of nucleated cell counts were derived. Produced via immunoSEQ multiplex PCR; TCRdb's table is partial and in-frame only. V, J and clone size are those of that table, while D and trimming were read from the DNA. The sample has under 250,000 clones, 65% to 90% seen once; the top ten hold 9.1%.

The sequenced material came from PBMCs or T cells enriched from blood (not recorded which). The receptor comes from a woman aged 50 to 60 with acute COVID-19. The V and J genes are TRBV7-8 and TRBJ1-5; weak D call: TRBD1 (5 bases). The CDR3 is CASSSIRGIQPQHF. The CDR3 region has the DNA TGTGCCAGCAGCTCTATTCGGGGGATACAGCCCCAGCATTTT.